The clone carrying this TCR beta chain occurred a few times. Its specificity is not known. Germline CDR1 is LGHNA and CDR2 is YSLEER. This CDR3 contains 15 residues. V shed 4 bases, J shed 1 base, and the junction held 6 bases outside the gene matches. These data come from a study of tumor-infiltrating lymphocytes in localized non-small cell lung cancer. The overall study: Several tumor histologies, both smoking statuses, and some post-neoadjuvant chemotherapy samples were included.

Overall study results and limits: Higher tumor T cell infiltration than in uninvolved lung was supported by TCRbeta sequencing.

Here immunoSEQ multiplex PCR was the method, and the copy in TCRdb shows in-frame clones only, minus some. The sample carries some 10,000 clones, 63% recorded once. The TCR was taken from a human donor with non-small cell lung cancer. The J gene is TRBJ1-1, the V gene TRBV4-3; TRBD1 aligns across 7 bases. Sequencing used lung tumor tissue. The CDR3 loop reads CASSPAGTENTEAFF. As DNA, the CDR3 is TGCGCCAGCAGCCCGGCCGGGACAGAGAACACTGAAGCTTTCTTT.